The 32 T cell receptor beta chains given below trace back to one sample, sequenced in a study of T cells in Graves' hyperthyroidism and ophthalmopathy. The source material, RNA transcripts, was used to amplify TCR beta CDR3 regions. With the HTBI primer set, the TCR CDR3 went through a first round of RT-PCR. TCRdb reprocessed the multiplex PCR reads via MiXCR and lists one record per CDR3 protein. The sample yields 600,000 to 700,000 distinct CDR3 sequences, 45% seen once. The specimen sequenced was peripheral blood or thyroid tissue (not recorded which). These receptors were obtained from an adult man with Graves' disease, either hyperthyroidism or ophthalmopathy (not recorded which).

There are many counts of this clonotype. This rearrangement joins TRBV10-1 to TRBJ2-7; no reliable D call. The CDR3 extends over 11 amino acids. V dropped 3 bases and J dropped 6 bases, with 6 bases sitting between them. Germline V gene data show CDR1 as WNHNN and CDR2 as SYGVQD (reference sequence). As DNA, the CDR3 is TGCGCCAGCAGTGACTCGGGCGAGCAGTACTTC. Encoded protein: CASSDSGEQYF.

The chain combines TRBV20-1 with TRBJ2-5; TRBD1 is a possible D gene (5 bases). CDR3 length: 13 residues. Germline V CDR1 and CDR2: DFQATT, SNEGSKA (reference sequence). The V and J ends lost 2 bases and 0 bases respectively, with 7 bases between them. The CDR3 loop is CSARKGYQETQYF. In DNA form, the CDR3 reads TGCAGTGCTAGAAAGGGGTACCAAGAGACCCAGTACTTC.

The rearrangement joins TRBV11-2 to TRBJ2-2, with no clear D. Germline CDR1 is SGHAT and CDR2 is FQNNGV. The CDR3 contains 11 residues. Trimming cost V 5 bases and J 9 bases, with 7 bases left between them. The CDR3 region has the DNA TGTGCCAGCAGCGAGTCGCGGGAGCTGTTTTTT. This translates into CASSESRELFF. The full variable domain, its missing parts supplied by reference TRBV11-2 and TRBJ2-2, is EAGVAQSPRYKIIEKRQSVAFWCNPISGHATLYWYQQILGQGPKLLIQFQNNGVVDDSQLPKDRFSAERLKGVDSTLKIQPAKLEDSAVYLCASSESRELFFGEGSRLTVL.

The chain employs TRBV28 and TRBJ1-5; D gene uncertain. The length of the CDR3 is 13 residues. Germline V gene sequence: CDR1 MDHEN, CDR2 SYDVKM. Trimming removed 8 bases at V and 9 bases at J, with 17 bases between. The CDR3 DNA is TGTGCCAGCTTCTCGTCCGTTAGAGGGCCCCAGCATTTT. Translated, it gives CASFSSVRGPQHF.

Concerning this clonotype itself: A read error may explain this, as a much larger clone is one base away. The genes are TRBV20-1 and TRBJ2-5, with D tentatively TRBD1 or TRBD2 (5 bases each). In germline, CDR1 is DFQATT, CDR2 SNEGSKA (reference sequence). The CDR3 consists of 13 residues. CDR3 coding DNA: TGCAGTGCCCGCCTCGGGACGCAAGAGGCCCAGTACTTC. It translates to CSARLGTQEAQYF.

This clonotype was found many times. The chain joins TRBV7-8 to TRBJ1-2; 8 bases fit TRBD1. V lost 1 base to trimming and J lost 13 bases; unmatched junction nucleotides: 11. The germline CDR1 and CDR2 sequences are SGHVS and FQNEAQ. The CDR3 has 14 residues. DNA for the CDR3: TGTGCCAGCAGCTTAGGAGAGGGGGACAGGCCTCGCACCTTC. Protein: CASSLGEGDRPRTF.

The chain carries TRBV20-1 and TRBJ1-5; 7 bases are a match to TRBD1. This CDR3 has 14 residues. V was clipped by 0 bases and J by 11 bases; unmatched bases: 10. CDR1 is DFQATT, CDR2 SNEGSKA, per germline (reference sequence). Written as DNA, the CDR3 is TGCAGTGCTAGAGACTACAGGGGAAGAGAGACCCAGCATTTT. Its translation is CSARDYRGRETQHF.

Of note for this clonotype: Germline is not matched at one junction end, which may reflect a read error. V gene TRBV14 combines with J gene TRBJ2-5; a weak D match, TRBD2 (6 bases). Germline V CDR1 and CDR2: SGHDN, FVKESK. There are 16 residues in the CDR3. Here the CDR3 reads CASSQVPQGGQEAQYF. The CDR3 DNA reads TGTGCCAGCAGCCAAGTCCCGCAGGGAGGCCAAGAGGCCCAGTACTTC.

As to this clonotype: Given a much more abundant clone one base away, this may be a read error. This chain links TRBV7-9 with TRBJ1-2; 8 nucleotides line up with TRBD1. The CDR3 runs 12 residues. Germline V lookup: CDR1 SEHNR, CDR2 FQNEAQ (reference sequence). V lost 11 bases, J lost 7 bases, and 9 bases stayed unmatched. This CDR3 reads CAGGQGASGYTF. The DNA of the CDR3 is TGTGCCGGCGGGCAGGGGGCCTCTGGCTACACCTTC.

The V gene is TRBV29-1, the J gene TRBJ1-2; perhaps TRBD1 as D (6 bases). The germline CDR1 and CDR2 sequences are SQVTM and ANQGSEA. The CDR3 is 12 residues long. The CDR3 spells CREAGDYYGYTF. The CDR3 coding sequence is TGCAGGGAGGCAGGGGATTACTATGGCTACACCTTC.

This clonotype was observed a handful of times. The V and J genes are TRBV19 and TRBJ2-5, with D uncertain. The CDR3 is made up of 13 amino acids. Trimming pared 1 base from V and 4 bases from J, leaving 7 bases between. Germline-derived CDR1 and CDR2 are LNHDA and SQIVND (reference sequence). CDR3: CASSIGLGETQYF. In DNA, the CDR3 is TGTGCCAGTAGTATAGGCCTCGGAGAGACCCAGTACTTC.

This chain links TRBV25-1 with TRBJ1-6; possibly TRBD1 for D (5 bases). The CDR3 covers 14 residues. Germline loops: CDR1 MGHDK, CDR2 SYGVNS. Between the trimmed V and J ends, which lost 3 bases and 8 bases, there was a span of 11 bases. The CDR3 bases are TGTGCCAGCAGTGAGGGGGGAAGGGATTCACCCCTCCACTTT. Residues: CASSEGGRDSPLHF. Full variable domain (remainder filled in from reference TRBV25-1 and TRBJ1-6): EADIYQTPRYLVIGTGKKITLECSQTMGHDKMYWYQQDPGMELHLIHYSYGVNSTEKGDLSSESTVSRIRTEHFPLTLESARPSHTSQYLCASSEGGRDSPLHFGNGTRLTVT.

The chain carries TRBV7-4 and TRBJ1-5, with D hard to call. Looked up from germline, CDR1 is SGHVT and CDR2 is SQSDAQ. V dropped 3 bases and J dropped 10 bases, with 16 bases sitting between them. The CDR3 loop spans 14 amino acids. CDR3 sequence reads: CASSFGQNNSPQHF. As DNA, the CDR3 is TGTGCCAGCAGCTTTGGGCAGAATAATTCACCCCAGCATTTT.

In this sample, this clonotype turned up many times. This chain joins TRBV20-1 and TRBJ2-5; D possibly corresponds to TRBD2 (5 bases). V dropped 3 bases and J dropped 4 bases, with 15 bases sitting between them. CDR1 DFQATT and CDR2 SNEGSKA come from the germline V gene (reference sequence). CDR3 length equals 14 residues. The CDR3 loop reads CSASLAWDRETQYF. The CDR3 DNA reads TGCAGTGCTAGTCTAGCTTGGGATCGAGAGACCCAGTACTTC.

The CDR3 DNA reads as TGCAGTGCTAGGAAACGGCGGACAGGGGGACTCCTCCCTTTCTTT. Translating it yields CSARKRRTGGLLPFF. The chain combines TRBV20-1 with TRBJ1-1; 10 bases align to TRBD1. Trimming at V came to 3 bases and at J to 12 bases, leaving 16 bases not matched to a gene. Germline V gene lookup returns CDR1 DFQATT and CDR2 SNEGSKA (reference sequence). The CDR3 length is 15 residues.

Ten or more counts support this clonotype. CDR3 nucleotide sequence: TGCGCCAGCAGTCCCCTGGGGAGGGCCTACGAGCAGTACTTC. Residues: CASSPLGRAYEQYF. J is TRBJ2-7 and V is TRBV10-1; 7 nucleotides align to TRBD2. Germline loops: CDR1 WNHNN, CDR2 SYGVQD (reference sequence). This CDR3 is 14 amino acids long. After removal of 5 bases from V and 2 bases from J, the junction contained 6 bases not matched to a gene.

A word on this clonotype: A read error may produce the germline difference seen at one junction end. The gene calls are TRBV5-4 and TRBJ1-4; perhaps TRBD1 as D (5 bases). Germline-derived CDR1 and CDR2 are SGHNT and YYREEE (reference sequence). This CDR3 has 15 amino acids. The CDR3 DNA reads TGCGCCAGCAGCGGACACAGGACGGGAGGGGAAAAACTGTTTTTT. Translation: CASSGHRTGGEKLFF.

This clonotype was counted only a few times. V and J are TRBV6-5 and TRBJ1-2; 12 bases are a match to TRBD1. CDR1 MNHEY and CDR2 SVGAGI come from the germline V gene. Trimming cost V 6 bases and J 5 bases; bases outside gene matches: 10. The CDR3 contains 16 residues. DNA of the CDR3: TGTGCCAGCAGGTCACCGGGACAGGGGGCCTTTTATGGCTACACCTTC. This sequence encodes CASRSPGQGAFYGYTF.

CDR3 amino acids: CASRGGQVVDEKLFF. CDR3 nucleotide sequence: TGTGCCAGCAGGGGCGGACAGGTGGTTGATGAAAAACTGTTTTTT. The gene calls are TRBV28 and TRBJ1-4; 7 bases agree with TRBD1. Germline CDR1 is MDHEN and CDR2 is SYDVKM. The CDR3 is 15 residues long. Unmatched junction bases numbered 10, after V lost 6 bases and J lost 6 bases. The full variable domain, in which reference TRBV28 and TRBJ1-4 provide the parts outside the CDR3, is DVKVTQSSRYLVKRTGEKVFLECVQDMDHENMFWYRQDPGLGLRLIYFSYDVKMKEKGDIPEGYSVSREKKERFSLILESASTNQTSMYLCASRGGQVVDEKLFFGSGTQLSVL.

The table lists this clonotype with many counts. The V gene is TRBV10-3, the J gene TRBJ2-6; D uncertain. CDR1 is ENHRY and CDR2 is SYGVKD in the germline V gene. V lost 4 bases, J lost 2 bases, and 9 bases lay in between. This CDR3 has 15 residues. The CDR3 sequence is CAISGMGTGANVLTF. The CDR3 DNA follows: TGTGCCATCAGTGGAATGGGTACTGGGGCCAACGTCCTGACTTTC.

This clonotype was found many times. This chain links TRBV7-6 with TRBJ2-7; 7 bases line up with TRBD1. V trimming: 0 bases; J trimming: 2 bases; junction bases outside the gene matches: 7. This CDR3 region has 16 residues. Germline assignment: CDR1 SGHVS and CDR2 FNYEAQ. CDR3 nucleotide sequence: TGTGCCAGCAGCTTAGCATCCGGGACAGCCGCCTACGAGCAGTACTTC. This codes for CASSLASGTAAYEQYF.

The CDR3 here is CASSQGLGVIAFF. The CDR3 nucleotides are TGTGCCAGCAGCCAAGGTCTGGGGGTGATAGCTTTCTTT. The chain links TRBV11-2 to TRBJ1-1, with a possible D match to TRBD1 (5 bases). CDR1 is SGHAT and CDR2 is FQNNGV in the germline V gene. V shed 5 bases and J shed 10 bases, with 17 bases lying between them. The CDR3 loop spans 13 amino acids.

This clonotype was observed many times. V and J are TRBV11-2 and TRBJ2-5; D remains ambiguous. Germline CDR1 and CDR2: SGHAT and FQNNGV. CDR3 size: 12 residues. V lost 6 bases and J lost 4, with 9 bases in between. CDR3 region: CASSRWGETQYF. CDR3 DNA sequence: TGTGCCAGCAGTCGCTGGGGAGAGACCCAGTACTTC.

This chain joins TRBV12-3 or TRBV12-4 and TRBJ1-5; 7 bases agree with TRBD1. With 7 bases clipped from V and 3 bases from J, the junction kept 15 bases outside the gene matches. CDR3 length: 17 amino acids. The CDR3, as DNA: TGTGCCAGCATCCCCCACTCGGGACAGAAGAACAATCAGCCCCAGCATTTT. Translation gives CASIPHSGQKNNQPQHF.

About this clonotype itself: Its ends do not fully match the called genes, so a read error is possible. The rearrangement uses TRBV10-2 and TRBJ1-1, with unresolved D. This CDR3 contains 14 residues. Germline-derived CDR1 and CDR2 are WSHSY and SAAADI. This CDR3 reads CASGELGESTEAFF. The CDR3 DNA follows: TGCGCCAGCGGTGAGCTAGGAGAGAGCACTGAAGCTTTCTTT.

This sequence joins TRBV7-9 and TRBJ1-2; tentatively, D is TRBD1 (6 bases). The CDR3 runs 14 residues. Germline values: CDR1 SEHNR, CDR2 FQNEAQ (reference sequence). Trimming took off 4 bases at V and 5 bases at J, with 14 bases between the two ends. CDR3 loop: CASSSRQDRYGYTF. The CDR3 nucleotides are TGTGCCAGCAGCTCCAGACAGGACCGGTATGGCTACACCTTC. The full variable domain, rest sourced from reference TRBV7-9 and TRBJ1-2, is DTGVSQNPRHKITKRGQNVTFRCDPISEHNRLYWYRQTLGQGPEFLTYFQNEAQLEKSRLLSDRFSAERPKGSFSTLEIQRTEQGDSAMYLCASSSRQDRYGYTFGSGTRLTVV.

The DNA for the CDR3 is TGCAGCTTTCGGATCGATGGCTACACCTTC. It yields the protein CSFRIDGYTF. The chain recombines TRBV29-1 with TRBJ1-2; the D is unclear. This CDR3 comprises 10 residues. Germline CDR1 is SQVTM and CDR2 is ANQGSEA. Deletions cut 8 bases from V and 6 bases from J, with 10 bases between.

This clonotype was seen ten or more times. This sequence joins TRBV25-1 and TRBJ1-6; the match to TRBD1 covers 8 bases. Per germline, CDR1 MGHDK and CDR2 SYGVNS. The CDR3 sequence is 15 residues long. Trimming removed 2 bases from V and 9 bases from J; junction bases left unmatched: 6. The CDR3 bases are TGTGCCAGCAGTGAAGGCCACAGGGGGAGTTCACCCCTCCACTTT. This gives the protein CASSEGHRGSSPLHF.

The chain is built from TRBV2 and TRBJ2-5; D is uncertain. The V end was cut by 4 bases, the J end by 1 base, with 7 bases between. Germline V gene sequence: CDR1 SNHLY, CDR2 FYNNEI. The CDR3 length is 13 residues. CDR3 region: CASSVELQETQYF. CDR3 sequence (DNA): TGTGCCAGCAGTGTAGAGCTCCAAGAGACCCAGTACTTC.

The rearrangement uses TRBV11-1 and TRBJ2-5; 11 bases are a match to TRBD2. V shed 5 bases and J 9 bases; nucleotides not matched to a gene: 11. The CDR3 has 15 amino acids. The germline gives CDR1 SGHAT, CDR2 FQDESV (reference sequence). The CDR3 sequence: CASSPGLAGWAAQYF. In DNA form, the CDR3 reads TGTGCCAGCAGCCCAGGACTAGCGGGTTGGGCGGCCCAGTACTTC. Full variable domain (missing parts from reference TRBV11-1 and TRBJ2-5): EAEVAQSPRYKITEKSQAVAFWCDPISGHATLYWYRQILGQGPELLVQFQDESVVDDSQLPKDRFSAERLKGVDSTLKIQPAELGDSAMYLCASSPGLAGWAAQYFGPGTRLLVL.

This clonotype was seen repeatedly, ten times or more. Written as DNA, the CDR3 is TGTGCCAGCAGTGATGGGATCCCTGAGAGGGAGCTGTTTTTT. Translated: CASSDGIPERELFF. This chain uses TRBV2 with TRBJ2-2; D not certain. The CDR3 is 14 amino acids. The V and J ends lost 3 bases and 9 bases respectively, with 14 bases between them. Germline V CDR1 and CDR2: SNHLY, FYNNEI.

V usage is TRBV5-8 and J usage is TRBJ1-1, with D maybe TRBD1 (5 bases). The ends were cut back, 4 bases at V and 1 base at J, with 17 bases in the middle. This CDR3 has 16 residues. Per germline, CDR1 SGHTS and CDR2 YDEGEE. The CDR3 region is CASSQVGVTSNTEAFF. The CDR3 DNA is TGTGCCAGCAGCCAAGTGGGGGTCACATCGAACACTGAAGCTTTCTTT.